This entry lists 32 T cell receptor beta chains sequenced from one sample in a study of cytomegalovirus exposure and HLA in healthy donors. Measured with immunoSEQ multiplex PCR; TCRdb has only the in-frame clones, and not every one. The sample holds 60,000 to 80,000 clones, around 94% seen once. Sequencing was done on a sample of PBMCs. These TCRs come from a woman aged 18 to 35 in good health and CMV-seropositive.

The chain joins TRBV5-4 to TRBJ2-7; 9 nucleotides match TRBD1. The V and J ends lost 0 bases and 2 bases, in that order; junction bases with no gene match: 0. This CDR3 is 14 amino acids long. Germline V gene sequence: CDR1 SGHNT, CDR2 YYREEE (reference sequence). The chain's CDR3 is CASSLGQGAYEQYF. CDR3 bases: TGTGCCAGCAGCTTGGGACAGGGGGCCTACGAGCAGTACTTC.

The chain uses TRBV29-1 and TRBJ1-3; perhaps TRBD1 as D (5 bases). Trimming removed 4 bases from V and 5 bases from J, with 18 bases in between. The CDR3 covers 15 residues. Germline loops: CDR1 SQVTM, CDR2 ANQGSEA. CDR3 residues: CSVAVMAGPRNTIYF. The CDR3 DNA sequence: TGCAGCGTTGCGGTAATGGCAGGGCCCCGAAACACCATATATTTT.

The rearrangement uses TRBV28 and TRBJ2-6, with TRBD1 identical over 7 bases. J gave up 0 bases and V 4 bases, and 0 bases lay outside the gene matches. The germline CDR1 and CDR2 sequences are MDHEN and SYDVKM. This CDR3 has 15 amino acids. CDR3 region: CASSSGGSGANVLTF. The CDR3 bases are TGTGCCAGCAGTTCAGGGGGCTCTGGGGCCAACGTCCTGACTTTC.

The CDR3 spells CASSFLAGPYEQYF. The CDR3 DNA sequence: TGTGCCAGCAGTTTCCTAGCGGGCCCCTACGAGCAGTACTTC. The V gene is TRBV2, the J gene TRBJ2-7, with TRBD2 matching 8 bases. From germline, CDR1 is SNHLY and CDR2 FYNNEI. V lost 5 bases, J lost 2 bases, and 5 bases stayed unmatched. The CDR3 runs 14 residues.

The V gene is TRBV11-2, the J gene TRBJ2-3; 14 nucleotides match TRBD2. The germline V gene has CDR1 SGHAT and CDR2 FQNNGV. The CDR3 contains 17 residues. Germline trimming cut 1 base from V and 7 bases from J; bases unmatched to any gene: 7. DNA of the CDR3: TGTGCCAGCAGCTTAGGGAAGACTAGCGGGGGGGCGAATACGCAGTATTTT. Translated: CASSLGKTSGGANTQYF. The variable domain in full, with the rest retrieved from reference TRBV11-2 and TRBJ2-3, is EAGVAQSPRYKIIEKRQSVAFWCNPISGHATLYWYQQILGQGPKLLIQFQNNGVVDDSQLPKDRFSAERLKGVDSTLKIQPAKLEDSAVYLCASSLGKTSGGANTQYFGPGTRLTVL.

The V and J genes are TRBV7-2 and TRBJ2-1, with a tentative D call TRBD1 (6 bases). CDR3 size: 13 residues. V was trimmed by 5 bases and J by 5 bases, leaving 10 bases between them. Germline values: CDR1 SGHTA, CDR2 FQGNSA. The CDR3: CASSEDSNNEQFF. The CDR3, as DNA: TGTGCCAGCAGCGAGGACAGCAACAATGAGCAGTTCTTC.

The chain joins TRBV10-1 to TRBJ2-7, with a tentative D call TRBD1 (6 bases). V dropped 2 bases and J dropped 2 bases, with 10 bases sitting between them. Germline-derived CDR1 and CDR2 are WNHNN and SYGVQD (reference sequence). CDR3 length equals 14 residues. The CDR3 DNA sequence: TGCGCCAGCAGTGAGGCAGGGGACCCCTACGAGCAGTACTTC. It yields the protein CASSEAGDPYEQYF.

The chain combines TRBV4-1 with TRBJ1-5; no definite D call. The CDR3 extends over 15 amino acids. V lost 3 bases and J 3 bases, leaving 12 bases between the germline ends. Germline lookup yields CDR1 MGHRA and CDR2 YSYEKL. The CDR3 loop is CASSQEDGINQPQHF. The DNA of the CDR3 is TGCGCCAGCAGCCAGGAGGACGGTATCAATCAGCCCCAGCATTTT.

V and J are TRBV6-1 and TRBJ1-4; 9 bases align to TRBD1. V was clipped by 6 bases and J by 8 bases; unmatched bases: 7. Germline V gives CDR1 MNHNS, CDR2 SASEGT. This CDR3 is 14 amino acids long. CDR3 region: CASRTRGQGEKLFF. The CDR3 nucleotides are TGTGCCAGCAGAACGCGTGGACAGGGGGAAAAACTGTTTTTT.

The chain carries TRBV5-6 and TRBJ2-5; D gene uncertain. The CDR3 totals 12 residues. Trimming shortened V by 7 bases and J by 5 bases, and 12 bases separated the two germline ends. Looked up from germline, CDR1 is SGHDT and CDR2 is YYEEEE. The CDR3 DNA reads as TGTGCCAGCGGAAAGGAGAGGGAGACCCAGTACTTC. It codes for CASGKERETQYF. The variable domain in full, completed from reference TRBV5-6 and TRBJ2-5, reads DAGVTQSPTHLIKTRGQQVTLRCSPKSGHDTVSWYQQALGQGPQFIFQYYEEEERQRGNFPDRFSGHQFPNYSSELNVNALLLGDSALYLCASGKERETQYFGPGTRLLVL.

The chain couples TRBV9 to TRBJ2-2; 7 bases fit TRBD1. Germline V CDR1 and CDR2: SGDLS, YYNGEE. The CDR3 sequence is 15 residues long. Trimming took 0 bases from V and 4 from J; bases not matched to a gene: 3. In nucleotides, the CDR3 is TGTGCCAGCAGCGTAGAGTACAGGGGCACCGGGGAGCTGTTTTTT. Its translation is CASSVEYRGTGELFF.

For this clone: The junction departs from the called germline gene at one end, perhaps through a read error. The chain uses TRBV5-4 and TRBJ2-7, with D tentatively TRBD1 (5 bases). The CDR3 loop spans 14 amino acids. The germline V gene has CDR1 SGHNT and CDR2 YYREEE (reference sequence). CDR3 DNA sequence: TGTGCCAGCAGCTTGGCAGGGCTATTGGGCGAGCAGTGCTTC. Translated: CASSLAGLLGEQCF.

This clone has a single count. The chain has TRBV28 and TRBJ2-7; 10 bases are shared with TRBD1. The CDR3 spans 15 residues. Germline V gene sequence: CDR1 MDHEN, CDR2 SYDVKM. V was clipped by 4 bases and J by 2 bases; unmatched bases: 5. Written as DNA, the CDR3 is TGTGCCAGCAGTTCCGGGACAGGGGCCCCCTACGAGCAGTACTTC. As protein: CASSSGTGAPYEQYF. The full variable domain, with the rest looked up from reference TRBV28 and TRBJ2-7, is DVKVTQSSRYLVKRTGEKVFLECVQDMDHENMFWYRQDPGLGLRLIYFSYDVKMKEKGDIPEGYSVSREKKERFSLILESASTNQTSMYLCASSSGTGAPYEQYFGPGTRLTVT.

V is TRBV14 and J is TRBJ1-6, with TRBD1 identical over 7 bases. Germline CDR1 and CDR2: SGHDN and FVKESK. The CDR3 loop spans 15 amino acids. V shed 5 bases and J 8 bases; nucleotides not matched to a gene: 9. CDR3 residues: CASSSLRGFYSPLHF. The CDR3 DNA is TGTGCCAGCAGCAGCCTCAGGGGGTTTTATTCACCCCTCCACTTT.

This CDR3 is CASSATRTGDPDTQYF. DNA for the CDR3: TGTGCCAGTAGTGCGACACGGACAGGGGATCCAGATACGCAGTATTTT. The V call is TRBV19, the J call TRBJ2-3; 9 bases fit TRBD1. CDR3 length: 16 amino acids. Trimming at V came to 5 bases and at J to 4 bases, leaving 10 bases not matched to a gene. Germline CDR1 reads LNHDA; CDR2 reads SQIVND (reference sequence).

This clone was recorded a few times. This chain links TRBV20-1 with TRBJ2-7; D uncertain. This CDR3 is 11 amino acids long. Germline values: CDR1 DFQATT, CDR2 SNEGSKA (reference sequence). V gave up 6 bases and J gave up 3 bases, with 9 bases separating them. The CDR3 loop is CSALHGYEQYF. The DNA of the CDR3 is TGCAGTGCGCTCCACGGCTACGAGCAGTACTTC.

This clone appeared once. This chain links TRBV27 with TRBJ1-1; D is unclear. Germline V gene sequence: CDR1 MNHEY, CDR2 SMNVEV (reference sequence). CDR3 length equals 15 residues. Trimming removed 6 bases at V and 1 base at J, with 15 bases between. CDR3: CASSRRSTANTEAFF. The DNA of the CDR3 is TGTGCCAGCAGCCGCCGGTCTACAGCGAACACTGAAGCTTTCTTT.

The rearrangement links TRBV30 to TRBJ2-7, with 10 bases identical to TRBD1. Germline values: CDR1 GTSNPN, CDR2 SVGIG (reference sequence). CDR3 length: 14 amino acids. The ends lost 4 bases at V and 5 bases at J; junction bases unmatched: 8. CDR3 bases: TGTGCCTGGACCCAGGGGACAGGGGAAGACGAGCAGTACTTC. Its translation: CAWTQGTGEDEQYF. The variable domain in full, with the rest retrieved from reference TRBV30 and TRBJ2-7, is SQTIHQWPATLVQPVGSPLSLECTVEGTSNPNLYWYRQAAGRGLQLLFYSVGIGQISSEVPQNLSASRPQDRQFILSSKKLLLSDSGFYLCAWTQGTGEDEQYFGPGTRLTVT.

The gene calls are TRBV11-1 and TRBJ2-3; D might be TRBD2 (6 bases). This CDR3 comprises 13 residues. The V end was cut by 2 bases, the J end by 10 bases, with 13 bases between. The germline gives CDR1 SGHAT, CDR2 FQDESV (reference sequence). The CDR3 DNA reads as TGTGCCAGCAGCTTATTTGGACTAAATGCGCAGTATTTT. The encoded protein is CASSLFGLNAQYF.

The rearrangement uses TRBV9 and TRBJ2-1; 9 bases align to TRBD2. The trim removed 1 base at V and 4 bases at J, leaving 9 bases unmatched. This CDR3 region has 17 residues. CDR1 and CDR2 from the germline V gene are SGDLS and YYNGEE. This CDR3 reads CASSVSASGKRYNEQFF. The DNA for the CDR3 is TGTGCCAGCAGCGTAAGCGCTAGCGGGAAAAGATACAATGAGCAGTTCTTC.

This chain uses TRBV2 with TRBJ1-2, with a tentative D call TRBD1 (5 bases). This CDR3 is built from 16 residues. V was clipped by 4 bases and J by 3 bases, with 18 bases between them. Germline V gene lookup returns CDR1 SNHLY and CDR2 FYNNEI. DNA of the CDR3: TGTGCCAGCAGTGCCCCCCAGGGCGCGAGCTACTATGGCTACACCTTC. It is translated as CASSAPQGASYYGYTF.

Remarks on this clone: At one boundary the junction diverges from the germline segment, which might be a read error. The V and J genes are TRBV7-7 and TRBJ2-5; 10 bases map to TRBD2. Germline lookup yields CDR1 SSHAT and CDR2 FNYEAQ (reference sequence). The CDR3 covers 15 residues. The CDR3 sequence: CASSLTSGFQETQYF. The DNA of the CDR3 is TGTGCTAGCAGCCTGACTAGCGGGTTCCAAGAGACCCAGTACTTC.

V gene TRBV4-2 combines with J gene TRBJ2-1, with 8 bases aligning to TRBD2. Germline loops: CDR1 LGHNA, CDR2 YNFKEQ. Losses at the gene ends were 3 bases for V and 2 bases for J; bases not matched to a gene: 6. The CDR3 has 16 residues. The chain's CDR3 is CASSQRGGTTYNEQFF. The CDR3 nucleotides read TGTGCCAGCAGCCAGCGCGGGGGGACTACCTACAATGAGCAGTTCTTC.

The rearrangement uses TRBV7-2 and TRBJ2-1; 8 nucleotides agree with TRBD2. V shed 4 bases and J 1 base; nucleotides not matched to a gene: 3. CDR3 length: 15 amino acids. Germline loops: CDR1 SGHTA, CDR2 FQGNSA. Here the CDR3 reads CASSSSGRSYNEQFF. DNA of the CDR3: TGTGCCAGCAGCTCCAGCGGGAGATCCTACAATGAGCAGTTCTTC.

The chain couples TRBV2 to TRBJ1-6; D gene unclear. Germline V gene sequence: CDR1 SNHLY, CDR2 FYNNEI. With 5 bases removed from V and 0 bases from J, the gap between germline ends came to 17 bases. The CDR3 runs 18 residues. The CDR3 region is CASSTVGDPSSYNSPLHF. CDR3 in DNA: TGTGCCAGCAGTACGGTGGGAGACCCTAGCTCCTATAATTCACCCCTCCACTTT.

The chain employs TRBV19 and TRBJ2-3; TRBD2 is a possible D gene (6 bases). V dropped 1 base and J dropped 3 bases, with 14 bases sitting between them. The length of the CDR3 is 16 residues. The germline V gene encodes CDR1 LNHDA and CDR2 SQIVND (reference sequence). CDR3 sequence: CASSIGGDTRTDTQYF. The CDR3 DNA follows: TGTGCCAGTAGTATAGGCGGGGATACTAGGACAGATACGCAGTATTTT. Full variable domain (missing parts from reference TRBV19 and TRBJ2-3): DGGITQSPKYLFRKEGQNVTLSCEQNLNHDAMYWYRQDPGQGLRLIYYSQIVNDFQKGDIAEGYSVSREKKESFPLTVTSAQKNPTAFYLCASSIGGDTRTDTQYFGPGTRLTVL.

The J gene is TRBJ2-1, the V gene TRBV4-3; 9 bases fit TRBD2. Trimming took 0 bases from V and 0 from J; bases not matched to a gene: 12. The V gene's germline CDR1 is LGHNA and CDR2 YSLEER. CDR3 length: 20 residues. The CDR3 nucleotides are TGCGCCAGCAGCCAAGATTTCGTCCTAGCGGGACAATTCTCCTACAATGAGCAGTTCTTC. Protein product: CASSQDFVLAGQFSYNEQFF.

The rearrangement uses TRBV11-2 and TRBJ1-2; 7 bases align to TRBD1. The germline V gene encodes CDR1 SGHAT and CDR2 FQNNGV. The CDR3 runs 14 residues. J lost 7 bases, V lost 3 bases, and 8 bases had no gene match. The CDR3 region is CASSFVTGDGGYTF. The CDR3 DNA follows: TGTGCCAGCAGCTTTGTCACAGGGGACGGTGGCTACACCTTC.

The rearrangement joins TRBV6-1 to TRBJ1-2, with no clear D. Germline assignment: CDR1 MNHNS and CDR2 SASEGT. With 0 bases removed from V and 1 base from J, the gap between germline ends came to 18 bases. The CDR3 has 18 residues. CDR3 in amino acids: CASSEAPSVSYLNYGYTF. The CDR3 DNA reads TGTGCCAGCAGTGAAGCGCCTAGTGTCAGTTATCTTAACTATGGCTACACCTTC.

This clone was detected a few times. The V gene is TRBV5-6, the J gene TRBJ1-1; D is undetermined. This CDR3 spans 14 amino acids. The V gene's germline CDR1 is SGHDT and CDR2 YYEEEE. V dropped 0 bases and J dropped 2 bases, with 8 bases sitting between them. CDR3 sequence reads: CASSLGSHNTEAFF. CDR3 sequence (DNA): TGTGCCAGCAGCTTGGGAAGCCATAACACTGAAGCTTTCTTT.

The count of this clone is one. The CDR3 DNA reads as TGTGCCAGTAGTACTAGGACAGGGATACGTTCACCCCTCCACTTT. Protein: CASSTRTGIRSPLHF. V and J are TRBV19 and TRBJ1-6; 8 nucleotides line up with TRBD1. Germline V gene data show CDR1 as LNHDA and CDR2 as SQIVND (reference sequence). J gave up 9 bases and V 4 bases, and 8 bases lay outside the gene matches. CDR3 length equals 15 residues.

The V and J genes are TRBV4-1 and TRBJ1-2; possibly TRBD1 for D (6 bases). Trimming stripped 4 bases from V and 4 bases from J, with 16 bases between. Germline lookup yields CDR1 MGHRA and CDR2 YSYEKL. The CDR3 consists of 15 residues. This chain's CDR3 is CASSPLRGAGYGYTF. Here the CDR3 DNA reads TGCGCCAGCAGCCCCCTCAGGGGCGCCGGCTATGGCTACACCTTC.